These 17 T cell receptor beta chains originate from one sample sequenced in a study of shared clonotypes between healthy human individuals (dated by TCRdb to 2019 to 2021). The method was the immunoSEQ multiplex PCR assay. TCRdb stores this immuneACCESS table with in-frame sequences only. Part of the clones is absent; in the studies checked, under half of the shortfall reflects unresolved V genes, and no reason is known for the rest. The sample table contains approximately 500,000 clones; only one count was recorded for roughly 95% of them. The ten top clones hold 0.06% of the sample. Sequenced sample: naive CD4+ T cells sorted from blood. Sample cell subset or site, as interpreted from the label and publication: CD45RA+ positively selected. The receptors stem from a woman in her 30s in good health.

This clone appeared once. V gene TRBV11-2 combines with J gene TRBJ2-4; 7 bases are shared with TRBD2. Germline V lookup: CDR1 SGHAT, CDR2 FQNNGV. CDR3 length: 17 residues. The V segment lost 4 bases and the J segment 2 bases; nucleotides outside the gene matches: 11. The CDR3 region is CASSSLDRGGSKNIQYF. In DNA form, the CDR3 reads TGTGCCAGCAGCTCTCTTGATAGGGGAGGGTCCAAAAACATTCAGTACTTC.

This rearrangement joins TRBV28 to TRBJ2-1; TRBD1 matches at 7 bases. The CDR3 sequence is 15 residues long. Germline CDR1 MDHEN, CDR2 SYDVKM. Trimming cost V 5 bases and J 6 bases; bases outside gene matches: 10. The CDR3 DNA follows: TGTGCCAGCAGTAGATGGGACAGCCTGGTCAATGAGCAGTTCTTC. Translating it yields CASSRWDSLVNEQFF.

This clone has only one observation. CDR3 protein: CASRPTGRHSGNTIYF. CDR3 nucleotide sequence: TGCGCCAGCAGACCGACAGGGCGTCACTCTGGAAACACCATATATTTT. The chain joins TRBV4-1 to TRBJ1-3, with TRBD1 matching 7 bases. Germline V gives CDR1 MGHRA, CDR2 YSYEKL. The CDR3 totals 16 residues. The V gene end was trimmed by 6 bases and the J gene end by 0 bases; junction bases not matched to a gene: 8.

The chain recombines TRBV7-7 with TRBJ2-3, with D uncertain. The CDR3 extends over 16 amino acids. Germline CDR1 is SSHAT and CDR2 is FNYEAQ (reference sequence). Trimming stripped 0 bases from V and 1 base from J, with 11 bases between. As DNA, the CDR3 is TGTGCCAGCAGCTTAGCTGTAGGGATCGGCACAGATACGCAGTATTTT. The encoded protein is CASSLAVGIGTDTQYF.

CDR3 coding DNA: TGTGCCAGCAGCTTCGGCGGCGCGAACACCGGGGAGCTGTTTTTT. Its translation: CASSFGGANTGELFF. This rearrangement joins TRBV7-9 to TRBJ2-2, with D unclear. The germline V and J ends were trimmed by 3 bases and 0 bases, with 8 bases remaining between them. Germline V gives CDR1 SEHNR, CDR2 FQNEAQ (reference sequence). There are 15 residues in the CDR3.

The chain recombines TRBV28 with TRBJ2-1; the match to TRBD2 covers 10 bases. Trimming cost V 6 bases and J 8 bases; bases outside gene matches: 7. Germline CDR1 is MDHEN and CDR2 is SYDVKM. The CDR3 extends over 14 amino acids. The CDR3 protein is CASRKREGMYEQFF. CDR3 nucleotides: TGTGCCAGCAGGAAGCGGGAGGGCATGTATGAGCAGTTCTTC.

About this clone itself: The same CDR3 arises from other DNA sequences in this sample as well. The chain combines TRBV7-8 with TRBJ1-1; 7 bases line up with TRBD1. The germline CDR1 and CDR2 sequences are SGHVS and FQNEAQ. The CDR3 spans 14 residues. The J segment lost 1 base and the V segment lost 3 bases, leaving 2 bases of the junction unmatched. This chain's CDR3 is CASSLDRQNTEAFF. The CDR3 nucleotides are TGTGCCAGCAGCTTGGACAGGCAGAACACTGAAGCTTTCTTT. Full variable domain (remainder filled in from reference TRBV7-8 and TRBJ1-1): GAGVSQSPRYKVAKRGQDVALRCDPISGHVSLFWYQQALGQGPEFLTYFQNEAQLDKSGLPSDRFFAERPEGSVSTLKIQRTQQEDSAVYLCASSLDRQNTEAFFGQGTRLTVV.

The CDR3 reads CASSLPGQGAKNIQYF. DNA of the CDR3: TGCGCCAGCAGCTTGCCTGGACAGGGGGCCAAAAACATTCAGTACTTC. The chain uses TRBV5-1 and TRBJ2-4; 9 bases are a match to TRBD1. This CDR3 spans 16 amino acids. V lost 1 base and J lost 1; bases outside the gene matches: 3. Per the germline V gene, CDR1 is SGHRS and CDR2 is YFSETQ.

This chain links TRBV18 with TRBJ2-7, with 7 bases aligning to TRBD1. After removal of 6 bases from V and 2 bases from J, the junction contained 10 bases not matched to a gene. The CDR3 has 15 amino acids. CDR1 KGHSH and CDR2 LQKENI come from the germline V gene. The CDR3 loop is CASSSNRGNPYEQYF. DNA for the CDR3: TGTGCCAGCTCTTCGAACAGGGGAAACCCCTACGAGCAGTACTTC.

The chain is built from TRBV5-6 and TRBJ2-7; D ambiguous. CDR3 length equals 15 residues. V was pared by 6 bases and J by 3 bases, with 19 bases between. CDR1 is SGHDT, CDR2 YYEEEE, per germline. CDR3 sequence (DNA): TGTGCCAGCACCCTGAAGCCGCAGGTGAACTACGAGCAGTACTTC. It codes for CASTLKPQVNYEQYF.

The chain links TRBV27 to TRBJ1-3; unclear D gene. Deletions cut 2 bases from V and 0 bases from J, with 5 bases between. Per the germline V gene, CDR1 is MNHEY and CDR2 is SMNVEV (reference sequence). This CDR3 region has 14 residues. The CDR3 DNA reads TGTGCCAGCAGTTTAATGGGCTCTGGAAACACCATATATTTT. Translated: CASSLMGSGNTIYF.

This clone was counted once. A junction boundary mismatches the germline segment, possibly from a read error. The chain recombines TRBV7-8 with TRBJ2-7; TRBD1 might be the D (5 bases). Germline V gene lookup returns CDR1 SGHVS and CDR2 FQNEAQ. There are 13 residues in the CDR3. The CDR3 sequence is CASSLRGTGGRDF. Written as DNA, the CDR3 is TGTGCCAGCAGCTTAAGGGGAACGGGTGGAAGAGACTTC.

This chain links TRBV28 with TRBJ1-3; D is unclear. V dropped 7 bases and J dropped 2 bases, with 9 bases sitting between them. From germline, CDR1 is MDHEN and CDR2 SYDVKM. CDR3 length equals 13 residues. This chain's CDR3 is CASNRAAGNTIYF. DNA for the CDR3: TGTGCCAGCAATCGGGCGGCTGGAAACACCATATATTTT.

DNA of the CDR3: TGTGCCAGCAGTTCCCCCCGCGGGACACCGTACGAGCAGTACTTC. Translated, it gives CASSSPRGTPYEQYF. The V gene is TRBV27, the J gene TRBJ2-7, with D tentatively TRBD1 or TRBD2 (6 bases each). This CDR3 is built from 15 residues. The germline V gene encodes CDR1 MNHEY and CDR2 SMNVEV (reference sequence). Between the trimmed V and J ends, which lost 4 bases and 4 bases, there was a span of 17 bases.

The chain employs TRBV5-1 and TRBJ1-4; D is possibly TRBD1 (6 bases). This CDR3 has 15 amino acids. Germline CDR1 and CDR2: SGHRS and YFSETQ. Trimming cost V 3 bases and J 5 bases, with 14 bases left between them. For the CDR3, the DNA is TGCGCCAGCAGCTCCCGGGACACGACAAATGAAAAACTGTTTTTT. Protein product: CASSSRDTTNEKLFF.

This chain uses TRBV28 with TRBJ2-5; TRBD1 agrees at 9 bases. The V gene's germline CDR1 is MDHEN and CDR2 SYDVKM. V lost 2 bases and J lost 4; bases outside the gene matches: 11. This CDR3 spans 17 amino acids. The CDR3, as DNA: TGTGCCAGCAGTTTACCCCTTAGAACGACAGGGGGAGAGACCCAGTACTTC. It specifies CASSLPLRTTGGETQYF.

The chain carries TRBV6-5 and TRBJ2-1; the match to TRBD2 covers 11 bases. This CDR3 comprises 15 residues. Germline-derived CDR1 and CDR2 are MNHEY and SVGAGI. J lost 10 bases, V lost 3 bases, and 8 bases had no gene match. The CDR3 loop is CASSYAASGRPEQFF. The CDR3, as DNA: TGTGCCAGCAGTTATGCCGCTAGCGGGAGGCCCGAGCAGTTCTTC.